Listed below are T cell receptor beta chains from one sample, sequenced in a study of cytomegalovirus exposure and HLA in healthy donors. Data came from immunoSEQ multiplex PCR; TCRdb stores just in-frame clones and leaves some out. Recorded for this sample: tens of thousands of clones. Sequenced: PBMCs. These receptors all stem from a male donor in good health and CMV-seronegative. Each CDR3 is given with its conserved first and last residue. The D gene is left open where the match is weak.

J gene	V gene	CDR3 length	D gene	CDR3 DNA	CDR3 protein
TRBJ1-1	TRBV5-1	14	-	TGCGCCAGCAGCATGGACAGTCTGAACACTGAAGCTTTCTTT	CASSMDSLNTEAFF
TRBJ1-6	TRBV9	12	-	TGTGCCAGCAGACCGGGGGGTTCACCCCTCCACTTT	CASRPGGSPLHF
TRBJ1-2	TRBV18	14	-	TGTGCCAGCTCGCCCCCTGAGGGATCCTATGGCTACACCTTC	CASSPPEGSYGYTF
TRBJ2-7	TRBV5-1	14	-	TGCGCCAGCAGCTTGCGGTCGGGAACCTACGAGCAGTACTTC	CASSLRSGTYEQYF
TRBJ1-4	TRBV29-1	18	TRBD1	TGCAGCGTGATTGGGCCCCTCCGGACAGGGGTGGTGGGGGAAAAACTGTTTTTT	CSVIGPLRTGVVGEKLFF
TRBJ1-2	TRBV4-1	13	-	TGCGCCAGCAGCCAAGACCCTCCCTATGGCTACACCTTC	CASSQDPPYGYTF
TRBJ1-2	TRBV19	15	TRBD1	TGTGCAAGTACGACGGACAGGGATTTTAACTATGGCTACACCTTC	CASTTDRDFNYGYTF
TRBJ1-3	TRBV30	13	-	TGTGCCTGGGATCAGGGGAGCCGAAACACCATATATTTT	CAWDQGSRNTIYF
TRBJ2-7	TRBV30	15	-	TGTGCCTGGAGTGACGGGGGTAGGGGCTTGAGCGAGCAGTACTTC	CAWSDGGRGLSEQYF
TRBJ2-1	TRBV9	16	-	TGTGCCAGCAGCGTCGGTCCCCAGGGGAGCCACAATGAGCAGTTCTTC	CASSVGPQGSHNEQFF
TRBJ1-1	TRBV4-1	14	-	TGCGCCAGCAGCCAAGAGCGGGGCAACACTGAAGCTTTCTTT	CASSQERGNTEAFF
TRBJ2-5	TRBV6-1	16	TRBD2	TGTGCCAGCAGTGAAATCGGTGGGGGGGTTCAAGAGACCCAGTACTTC	CASSEIGGGVQETQYF
TRBJ1-3	TRBV5-4	16	TRBD1	TGTGCCAGCAGTTGGCAGGGGGCCTTCTCTGGAAACACCATATATTTT	CASSWQGAFSGNTIYF
TRBJ2-2	TRBV9	16	TRBD1	TGTGCCAGCAGCCCACGGGACAGGGGGCTCACCGGGGAGCTGTTTTTT	CASSPRDRGLTGELFF
TRBJ1-5	TRBV7-2	13	-	TGTGCCAGCAGCTTATACTTAGATCAGCCCCAGCATTTT	CASSLYLDQPQHF
TRBJ1-1	TRBV19	13	-	TGTGCCAGTAGTTCTCAGTGGAACACTGAAGCTTTCTTT	CASSSQWNTEAFF
TRBJ1-2	TRBV19	14	-	TGTGCCAGTAGTATCCAGGAGGGTTGGTATGGCTACACCTTC	CASSIQEGWYGYTF
TRBJ1-5	TRBV27	14	TRBD1	TGTGCCAGCAGCCCGGGACAGCGCAATCAGCTCCAGCATTTT	CASSPGQRNQLQHF
TRBJ1-1	TRBV5-1	14	-	TGCGCCAGCAGTTCTAACCAGGGGAACACTGAAGCTTTCTTT	CASSSNQGNTEAFF
TRBJ2-3	TRBV7-3	16	-	TGTGCCAGCAGGTTCAGGGGTGGAACTAGCACAGATACGCAGTATTTT	CASRFRGGTSTDTQYF
TRBJ2-3	TRBV2	15	TRBD2	TGTGCCAGCAGTGTCCTAGCGGGGGTTGCAGATACGCAGTATTTT	CASSVLAGVADTQYF
TRBJ1-2	TRBV4-3	13	TRBD1	TGCGCCAGCAGCCCAGGACAGGATATCTTCGGCACCTTC	CASSPGQDIFGTF
TRBJ2-7	TRBV6-1	14	TRBD2	TGTGCCAGCAGTGAGAGCGGGGGCGTCTACGAGCAGTACTTC	CASSESGGVYEQYF
TRBJ2-7	TRBV7-3	16	-	TGTGCCAGCAGCCCCCTGGACAGAGCCCTCGCCTACGAGCAGTACTTC	CASSPLDRALAYEQYF
TRBJ2-7	TRBV14	16	-	TGTGCCAGCAGCCAAGTTCCGGCAGGGTCATTGAGGGAGCAGTACTTC	CASSQVPAGSLREQYF
TRBJ2-7	TRBV6-5	14	-	TGTGCCAGCAACCAGGGCGGGGACTCCTACGAGCAGTACTTC	CASNQGGDSYEQYF
TRBJ2-7	TRBV6-6	16	-	TGTGCCAGCAGTACCCCTCCGTGGCGGCAAGACTACGAGCAGTACTTC	CASSTPPWRQDYEQYF
TRBJ2-6	TRBV27	17	TRBD1	TGTGCCAGCAGCCACAGGGGAAGAGCTCTGGGGGCCAACGTCCTGACTTTC	CASSHRGRALGANVLTF
TRBJ1-1	TRBV29-1	14	TRBD1	TGCAGCGCCCTAAAGACAGGGCCGAACACTGAAGCTTTCTTT	CSALKTGPNTEAFF
TRBJ1-4	TRBV7-9	16	TRBD1	TGTGCCAGCAGCCCCCTTTGGACAGGGATTAATGAAAAACTGTTTTTT	CASSPLWTGINEKLFF
TRBJ1-2	TRBV30	11	TRBD1	TGTGCCGGTGGGACAGCTTATGGCTACACCTTC	CAGGTAYGYTF
TRBJ1-6	TRBV5-1	15	-	TGCGCCAGCAGCCAGACAGCAGCCGGGCCTTCACCCCTCCACTTT	CASSQTAAGPSPLHF
TRBJ2-1	TRBV30	11	-	TGTGCCTGGAGTTCCAGGGGTGAGCAGTTCTTC	CAWSSRGEQFF
TRBJ2-1	TRBV30	16	TRBD2	TGTGCCTGGAGTGCCGGACTAGCGGGGGGCCAGAGTGAGCAGTTCTTC	CAWSAGLAGGQSEQFF
TRBJ2-7	TRBV5-6	14	-	TGTGCCAGCACTCTTCTCAGACTTTCCTACGAGCAGTACTTC	CASTLLRLSYEQYF
TRBJ1-1	TRBV6-5	12	-	TGTGCCAGCGGCAGGGGTGGGACTGAAGCTTTCTTT	CASGRGGTEAFF
TRBJ2-7	TRBV7-3	14	-	TGTGCCAGCAGTCCGGCGGGGCCAACCTACGAGCAGTACTTC	CASSPAGPTYEQYF
TRBJ1-1	TRBV29-1	12	-	TGCAGTTACTCCAGGGGCATCACTGAAGCTTTCTTT	CSYSRGITEAFF
TRBJ2-2	TRBV30	15	TRBD1	TGTGCCTGGGGGGATGGACAGGGCTTCACCGGGGAGCTGTTTTTT	CAWGDGQGFTGELFF
TRBJ1-1	TRBV4-1	14	-	TGCGCCAGCAGCCAAGACGGGATAATCACTGAAGCTTTCTTT	CASSQDGIITEAFF
TRBJ1-2	TRBV19	12	TRBD1	TGTGCCAGCATTGACAGGGTCTATGGCTACACCTTC	CASIDRVYGYTF
TRBJ1-1	TRBV5-1	15	-	TGCGCCAGCAGCTTGGCCGCGGGAGAGGGGACTGAAGCTTTCTTT	CASSLAAGEGTEAFF
TRBJ1-6	TRBV30	13	TRBD1	TGTGCCTGGGGGGGACAGGGACATTCACCCCTCCACTTT	CAWGGQGHSPLHF